The 21 T cell receptor beta chains below were found in one sample sequenced in a study of cytomegalovirus exposure and HLA in healthy donors. Only in-frame clones appear in the TCRdb table, and some are missing; sequencing was by immunoSEQ multiplex PCR. The table includes 150,000 to 200,000 clones, roughly 84% detected once. What was sequenced was PBMCs. The source of these receptors is a man under 40 in good health and CMV-seropositive.

The chain carries TRBV4-3 and TRBJ1-5, with TRBD1 matching 9 bases. This CDR3 has 17 residues. With 0 bases clipped from V and 6 bases from J, the junction kept 9 bases outside the gene matches. CDR1 and CDR2 from the germline V gene are LGHNA and YSLEER. Here the CDR3 DNA reads TGCGCCAGCAGCCAAGAGGTTCGGGGACAGGGTGTTCAGCCCCAGCATTTT. It yields the protein CASSQEVRGQGVQPQHF.

This clone was seen a handful of times. The chain is built from TRBV5-4 and TRBJ2-3; 7 nucleotides match TRBD2. The J segment lost 4 bases and the V segment lost 3 bases, leaving 5 bases of the junction unmatched. CDR1 and CDR2 (germline): SGHNT, YYREEE (reference sequence). This CDR3 has 14 residues. CDR3 DNA sequence: TGTGCCAGCAGCTCGGCTAGCGGAGCAGATACGCAGTATTTT. Residues: CASSSASGADTQYF.

J is TRBJ2-7 and V is TRBV7-3; TRBD1 matches 9 bases. CDR1 SGHTA and CDR2 FQGTGA come from the germline V gene. The CDR3 runs 15 residues. With 5 bases clipped from V and 0 bases from J, the junction kept 5 bases outside the gene matches. The CDR3 sequence is CASSPDRGSSYEQYF. In DNA form, the CDR3 reads TGTGCCAGCAGCCCGGACAGGGGAAGCTCCTACGAGCAGTACTTC. The full variable domain, with the rest looked up from reference TRBV7-3 and TRBJ2-7, is GAGVSQTPSNKVTEKGKYVELRCDPISGHTALYWYRQSLGQGPEFLIYFQGTGAADDSGLPNDRFFAVRPEGSVSTLKIQRTERGDSAVYLCASSPDRGSSYEQYFGPGTRLTVT.

The genes are TRBV5-1 and TRBJ1-2; possible D gene TRBD1, 6 bases. Trimming cost V 2 bases and J 3 bases, with 17 bases left between them. This CDR3 contains 16 residues. Per germline, CDR1 SGHRS and CDR2 YFSETQ. Written as DNA, the CDR3 is TGCGCCAGCAGCTTCCTTCCGGGACAAGCCCACTATGGCTACACCTTC. It is translated as CASSFLPGQAHYGYTF.

A few counts support this clone. The chain employs TRBV25-1 and TRBJ2-7, with D tentatively TRBD1 (6 bases). The CDR3 has 12 amino acids. From germline, CDR1 is MGHDK and CDR2 SYGVNS. V was clipped by 4 bases and J by 4 bases, with 8 bases between them. CDR3 bases: TGTGCCAGCAGTGGACAGGTATACGAGCAGTACTTC. It codes for CASSGQVYEQYF.

The chain links TRBV6-4 to TRBJ2-1; D is possibly TRBD1 (6 bases). Germline values: CDR1 MRHNA, CDR2 SNTAGT. V lost 2 bases to trimming and J lost 9 bases, with 14 bases between them. The CDR3 covers 14 residues. The chain's CDR3 is CASSDGAEQGEQFF. The DNA of the CDR3 is TGTGCCAGCAGTGACGGGGCTGAACAGGGTGAGCAGTTCTTC.

There are a few counts of this clone. The genes are TRBV5-1 and TRBJ1-2, with D perhaps TRBD1 (6 bases). Per the germline V gene, CDR1 is SGHRS and CDR2 is YFSETQ. The V and J ends lost 4 bases and 4 bases respectively, with 11 bases between them. This CDR3 has 13 amino acids. CDR3 sequence reads: CASSGTGSYGYTF. CDR3 sequence (DNA): TGCGCCAGCAGCGGAACAGGGTCCTATGGCTACACCTTC.

The chain carries TRBV2 and TRBJ1-5; D remains unclear. Trimming removed 1 base from V and 4 bases from J, with 8 bases in between. Germline assignment: CDR1 SNHLY and CDR2 FYNNEI. CDR3 length equals 14 residues. The CDR3, as DNA: TGTGCCAGCAGTGAAGGCACGGGAAATCAGCCCCAGCATTTT. It yields the protein CASSEGTGNQPQHF. The variable domain in full, completed from reference TRBV2 and TRBJ1-5, reads EPEVTQTPSHQVTQMGQEVILRCVPISNHLYFYWYRQILGQKVEFLVSFYNNEISEKSEIFDDQFSVERPDGSNFTLKIRSTKLEDSAMYFCASSEGTGNQPQHFGDGTRLSIL.

The chain uses TRBV28 and TRBJ1-1, with a possible D match to TRBD1 (5 bases). The germline V gene encodes CDR1 MDHEN and CDR2 SYDVKM. V lost 2 bases to trimming and J lost 4 bases, with 8 bases between them. This CDR3 has 13 amino acids. CDR3 region: CASSLQGSTEAFF. DNA of the CDR3: TGTGCCAGCAGTTTACAGGGAAGCACTGAAGCTTTCTTT.

This chain joins TRBV4-3 and TRBJ2-2; 14 bases line up with TRBD2. Germline V gene data show CDR1 as LGHNA and CDR2 as YSLEER. This CDR3 has 19 residues. The V and J ends lost 2 bases and 5 bases, in that order; junction bases with no gene match: 10. The CDR3 nucleotides read TGCGCCAGCAGCCAAAGGTGGGACCGACTAGCGGGGGGGACCGGGGAGCTGTTTTTT. Residues: CASSQRWDRLAGGTGELFF.

The chain recombines TRBV15 with TRBJ1-1; 7 bases agree with TRBD1. The CDR3 is 18 residues long. V shed 2 bases, J shed 4 bases, and the junction held 16 bases outside the gene matches. Germline V lookup: CDR1 LNHNV, CDR2 YYDKDF (reference sequence). The CDR3 region has the DNA TGTGCCACCAGCAGAAGATTGGGACAGTCTCTCGGGTTCACTGAAGCTTTCTTT. Its protein product is CATSRRLGQSLGFTEAFF. Using reference TRBV15 and TRBJ1-1 for the parts outside the CDR3, the full variable domain is DAMVIQNPRYQVTQFGKPVTLSCSQTLNHNVMYWYQQKSSQAPKLLFHYYDKDFNNEADTPDNFQSRRPNTSFCFLDIRSPGLGDTAMYLCATSRRLGQSLGFTEAFFGQGTRLTVV.

This chain uses TRBV19 with TRBJ2-1; D is unresolved. Trimming removed 4 bases from V and 6 bases from J, with 10 bases in between. CDR3 size: 13 residues. Germline loops: CDR1 LNHDA, CDR2 SQIVND (reference sequence). CDR3 nucleotide sequence: TGTGCCAGTAGTAGCCTACGTGGCAATGAGCAGTTCTTC. Amino acid sequence: CASSSLRGNEQFF. Together with reference TRBV19 and TRBJ2-1, the CDR3 gives the full variable domain: DGGITQSPKYLFRKEGQNVTLSCEQNLNHDAMYWYRQDPGQGLRLIYYSQIVNDFQKGDIAEGYSVSREKKESFPLTVTSAQKNPTAFYLCASSSLRGNEQFFGPGTRLTVL.

The V gene is TRBV19, the J gene TRBJ2-7; 8 bases line up with TRBD1. This CDR3 has 15 residues. Losses at the gene ends were 5 bases for V and 0 bases for J; bases not matched to a gene: 6. Per the germline V gene, CDR1 is LNHDA and CDR2 is SQIVND (reference sequence). This chain's CDR3 is CASSPGQGDSYEQYF. DNA of the CDR3: TGTGCCAGTAGTCCCGGACAGGGCGACTCCTACGAGCAGTACTTC.

The chain combines TRBV4-2 with TRBJ2-3, with D possibly matching TRBD1 (6 bases). Germline V gene sequence: CDR1 LGHNA, CDR2 YNFKEQ. CDR3 size: 14 residues. V was trimmed by 4 bases and J by 2 bases, leaving 10 bases between them. The CDR3, as DNA: TGTGCCAGCAGCCCAGGGGACGCCACAGATACGCAGTATTTT. It is translated as CASSPGDATDTQYF.

The gene calls are TRBV7-6 and TRBJ2-5; D is perhaps TRBD2 (6 bases). Germline CDR1 reads SGHVS; CDR2 reads FNYEAQ. The CDR3 length is 15 residues. Trimming took 5 bases from V and 3 from J, leaving 16 bases between them. CDR3 protein: CASSQSGTLEETQYF. The CDR3 nucleotides are TGTGCCAGCAGCCAATCCGGGACTCTTGAAGAGACCCAGTACTTC.

The DNA for the CDR3 is TGTGCCAGTAGTACAGGGGGCGCAGGGGAGCAGTACTTC. Translation: CASSTGGAGEQYF. This rearrangement joins TRBV19 to TRBJ2-7, with 8 bases lining up with TRBD1. The V and J ends lost 4 bases and 7 bases, in that order; junction bases with no gene match: 6. The CDR3 has 13 residues. CDR1 and CDR2 from the germline V gene are LNHDA and SQIVND (reference sequence).

The V gene is TRBV11-3, the J gene TRBJ2-5; 8 bases map to TRBD1. CDR1 is SGHNT and CDR2 is YENEEA in the germline V gene. V was pared by 5 bases and J by 4 bases, with 3 bases of the junction left unmatched. The CDR3 spans 13 residues. The CDR3 nucleotides read TGTGCCAGCAGCCTGGGGACAGGAGAGACCCAGTACTTC. Its translation is CASSLGTGETQYF.

The V call is TRBV7-8, the J call TRBJ1-1; tentatively, D is TRBD1 (6 bases). Germline V gives CDR1 SGHVS, CDR2 FQNEAQ. This CDR3 has 17 residues. Trimming took off 5 bases at V and 1 base at J, with 20 bases between the two ends. The CDR3 spells CASSASDVGHKNTEAFF. For the CDR3, the DNA is TGTGCCAGCAGCGCGAGCGACGTGGGACACAAGAACACTGAAGCTTTCTTT. Drawing the rest from reference TRBV7-8 and TRBJ1-1, the complete variable domain is GAGVSQSPRYKVAKRGQDVALRCDPISGHVSLFWYQQALGQGPEFLTYFQNEAQLDKSGLPSDRFFAERPEGSVSTLKIQRTQQEDSAVYLCASSASDVGHKNTEAFFGQGTRLTVV.

The V and J genes are TRBV5-1 and TRBJ2-1; 10 bases are a match to TRBD2. The CDR3 consists of 17 residues. From germline, CDR1 is SGHRS and CDR2 YFSETQ. Losses at the gene ends were 1 base for V and 4 bases for J; bases not matched to a gene: 8. CDR3 nucleotides: TGCGCCAGCAGCTTGAGTCTAGCGGGAGAGATATACAATGAGCAGTTCTTC. Its protein is CASSLSLAGEIYNEQFF.

The chain combines TRBV15 with TRBJ1-4; TRBD1 matches at 8 bases. The CDR3 contains 16 residues. Unmatched junction bases numbered 5, after V lost 0 bases and J lost 5 bases. Germline V gene lookup returns CDR1 LNHNV and CDR2 YYDKDF (reference sequence). The CDR3 sequence: CATSRDGDRGNEKLFF. The CDR3 coding sequence is TGTGCCACCAGCAGAGATGGAGACAGGGGAAATGAAAAACTGTTTTTT. The whole variable domain, filled in from reference TRBV15 and TRBJ1-4, reads DAMVIQNPRYQVTQFGKPVTLSCSQTLNHNVMYWYQQKSSQAPKLLFHYYDKDFNNEADTPDNFQSRRPNTSFCFLDIRSPGLGDTAMYLCATSRDGDRGNEKLFFGSGTQLSVL.

J is TRBJ2-1 and V is TRBV4-1; 9 nucleotides align to TRBD2. Germline V CDR1 and CDR2: MGHRA, YSYEKL. The CDR3 has 12 amino acids. This chain's CDR3 is CGAGGPYNEQFF. For the CDR3, the DNA is TGCGGGGCGGGAGGGCCATACAATGAGCAGTTCTTC.